This entry is about one TCR beta chain. Its antigen is not identified. This specimen belongs to a study of cytomegalovirus exposure and HLA in healthy donors. Overall study findings and caveats: Apart from CMV serostatus, no immune exposure information was available. Through in vitro validation, a few CMV-associated chains were shown to be specific for CMV antigens. Later analysis showed most CMV-associated TCR beta chains appearing HLA-restricted.

13 Jbeta primers and 60 Vbeta primers were used for the PCR. Using immunoSEQ multiplex PCR, the repertoire was profiled, and TCRdb retains in-frame clones only, with some absent. The sample lists 80,000 or so clones, approximately 57% seen once, with over 5.5% in the top ten. The sample comprised PBMCs. This receptor was identified in a man between 25 and 39 years old in good health and CMV-seropositive.

For the CDR3, the DNA is TGTGCCAGCAGCTCAGGACAGCGGGGGGGGTACAATGAGCAGTTCTTC. It specifies CASSSGQRGGYNEQFF. The rearrangement uses TRBV7-3 and TRBJ2-1; TRBD2 matches 10 bases. This CDR3 is built from 16 residues. Germline V gene lookup returns CDR1 SGHTA and CDR2 FQGTGA. Unmatched junction bases numbered 7, after V lost 4 bases and J lost 4 bases. The full variable domain, with the rest looked up from reference TRBV7-3 and TRBJ2-1, is GAGVSQTPSNKVTEKGKYVELRCDPISGHTALYWYRQSLGQGPEFLIYFQGTGAADDSGLPNDRFFAVRPEGSVSTLKIQRTERGDSAVYLCASSSGQRGGYNEQFFGPGTRLTVL.